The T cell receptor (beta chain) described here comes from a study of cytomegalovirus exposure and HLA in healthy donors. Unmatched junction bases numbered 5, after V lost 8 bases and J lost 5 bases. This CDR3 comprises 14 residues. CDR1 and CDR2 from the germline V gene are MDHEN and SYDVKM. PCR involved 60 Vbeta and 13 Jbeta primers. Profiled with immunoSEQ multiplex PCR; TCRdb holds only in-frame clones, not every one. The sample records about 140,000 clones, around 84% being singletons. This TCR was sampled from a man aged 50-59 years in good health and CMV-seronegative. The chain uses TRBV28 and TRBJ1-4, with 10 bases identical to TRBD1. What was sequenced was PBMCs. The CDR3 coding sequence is TGTGCCAGCCTTGGACAGGGGGGGAATGAAAAACTGTTTTTT. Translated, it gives CASLGQGGNEKLFF. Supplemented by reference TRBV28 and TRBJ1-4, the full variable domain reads DVKVTQSSRYLVKRTGEKVFLECVQDMDHENMFWYRQDPGLGLRLIYFSYDVKMKEKGDIPEGYSVSREKKERFSLILESASTNQTSMYLCASLGQGGNEKLFFGSGTQLSVL.